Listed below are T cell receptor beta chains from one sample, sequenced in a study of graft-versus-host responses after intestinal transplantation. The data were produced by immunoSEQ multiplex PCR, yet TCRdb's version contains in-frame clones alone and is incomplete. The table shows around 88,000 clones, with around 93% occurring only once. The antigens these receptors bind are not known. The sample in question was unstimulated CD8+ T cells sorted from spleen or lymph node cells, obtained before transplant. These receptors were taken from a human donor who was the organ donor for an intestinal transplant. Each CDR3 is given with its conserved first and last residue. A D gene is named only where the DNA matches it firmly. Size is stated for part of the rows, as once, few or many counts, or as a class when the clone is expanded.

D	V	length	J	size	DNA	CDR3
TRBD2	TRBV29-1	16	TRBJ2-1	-	TGCAGCGTTGTAGGGGCTAGCGGGTACACCTACAATGAGCAGTTCTTC	CSVVGASGYTYNEQFF
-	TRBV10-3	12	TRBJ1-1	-	TGTGCCACTTTAGGTTTGAACACTGAAGCTTTCTTT	CATLGLNTEAFF
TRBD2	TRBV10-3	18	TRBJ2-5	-	TGTGCCATCAGTGTATCACTAGCGGGAGTATGGGGGAGAGAGACCCAGTACTTC	CAISVSLAGVWGRETQYF
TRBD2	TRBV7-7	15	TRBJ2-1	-	TGTGCCAGCAGCTTAGGACTAGCGGCAGACAATGAGCAGTTCTTC	CASSLGLAADNEQFF
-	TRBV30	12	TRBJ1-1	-	TGTGCCTGGAGTTCACCGGGGACTGAAGCTTTCTTT	CAWSSPGTEAFF
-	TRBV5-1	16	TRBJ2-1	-	TGCGCCAGCAGCTTGGGCCTAGAATGGTCCTACAATGAGCAGTTCTTC	CASSLGLEWSYNEQFF
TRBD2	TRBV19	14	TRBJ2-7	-	TGTGCCAGTACCTTTAGCGGGAGCTCCTACGAGCAGTACTTC	CASTFSGSSYEQYF
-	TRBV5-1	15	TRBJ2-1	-	TGCGCCAGCAGCTGGGGCGCAAGGGGGTTCAATGAGCAGTTCTTC	CASSWGARGFNEQFF
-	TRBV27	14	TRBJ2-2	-	TGTGCCAGCAGTTCCCTCAGTAACACCGGGGAGCTGTTTTTT	CASSSLSNTGELFF
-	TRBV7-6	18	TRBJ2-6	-	TGTGCCAGCAGCTTAGTAATGGTGGGAAAGTCAGGGGCCAACGTCCTGACTTTC	CASSLVMVGKSGANVLTF
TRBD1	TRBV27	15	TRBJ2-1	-	TGTGCCAGCAGCTTCGGACAGGGGACGGCCAATGAGCAGTTCTTC	CASSFGQGTANEQFF
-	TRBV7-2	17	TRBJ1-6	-	TGTGCCAGCAGCTTAGTAGGGTACAGGGTCTATAATTCACCCCTCCACTTT	CASSLVGYRVYNSPLHF
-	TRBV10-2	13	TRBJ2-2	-	TGCGCCAGCAGTGTAGGGTGGACCGGGGAGCTGTTTTTT	CASSVGWTGELFF
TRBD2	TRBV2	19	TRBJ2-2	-	TGTGCCAGCAGTGAAGCCTTTCTTGGGCTAGCGGAGAACACCGGGGAGCTGTTTTTT	CASSEAFLGLAENTGELFF
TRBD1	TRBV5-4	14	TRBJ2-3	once	TGCGCCAGCAGCGCGGACAGGTACATCGATACGCAGTATTTT	CASSADRYIDTQYF
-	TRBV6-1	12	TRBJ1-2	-	TGTGCCAGCGGGCAGGGAACCTATGGCTACACCTTC	CASGQGTYGYTF
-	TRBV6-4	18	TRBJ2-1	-	TGTGCCAGCAGTGACTCGAGCGGCGAGGGCAGCTCCTACAATGAGCAGTTCTTC	CASSDSSGEGSSYNEQFF
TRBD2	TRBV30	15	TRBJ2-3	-	TGTGCCTGGAGTGTCGGGACTACAAGCACAGATACGCAGTATTTT	CAWSVGTTSTDTQYF
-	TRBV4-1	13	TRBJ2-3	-	TGCGCCAGCAGCCCCCCCGGGGCTTTTACGCAGTATTTT	CASSPPGAFTQYF
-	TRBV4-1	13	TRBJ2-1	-	TGCGCCAGCAGCCTAGCTATTTACAATGAGCAGTTCTTC	CASSLAIYNEQFF
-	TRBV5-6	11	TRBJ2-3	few	TGTGCCAGCAGCCACACAGATACGCAGTATTTT	CASSHTDTQYF
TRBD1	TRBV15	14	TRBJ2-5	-	TGTGCCACCAGCAGAGACAGGGGGCAAGAGACCCAGTACTTC	CATSRDRGQETQYF
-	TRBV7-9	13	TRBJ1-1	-	TGTGCCAGCAGCCCGGAAGCCAACACTGAAGCTTTCTTT	CASSPEANTEAFF
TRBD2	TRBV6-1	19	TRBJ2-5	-	TGTGCCAGCAGTGCATCGCTAGGACTTCTAGCGGTACTTAAAGAGACCCAGTACTTC	CASSASLGLLAVLKETQYF
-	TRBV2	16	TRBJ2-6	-	TGTGCCAGCAGTGAAGAAGGAGGGTTTGGGGCCAACGTCCTGACTTTC	CASSEEGGFGANVLTF
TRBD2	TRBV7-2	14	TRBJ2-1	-	TGTGCCAGCCTGACTAGCGGGAGGCTCTATGAGCAGTTCTTC	CASLTSGRLYEQFF
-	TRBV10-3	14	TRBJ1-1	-	TGTGCCACCGGTGGGGAAGGAAGGAACACTGAAGCTTTCTTT	CATGGEGRNTEAFF
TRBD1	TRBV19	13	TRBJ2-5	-	TGTGCCAGTAGCCCTACAGGGGGAGAGACCCAGTACTTC	CASSPTGGETQYF
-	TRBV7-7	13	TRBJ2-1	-	TGTGCTAGCAGCCCTAGCTCCTACAATGAGCAGTTCTTC	CASSPSSYNEQFF
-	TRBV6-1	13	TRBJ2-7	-	TGTGCCAGCAGTGAAGGACTTCGCTACGAGCAGTACTTC	CASSEGLRYEQYF
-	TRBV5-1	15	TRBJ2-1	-	TGCGCCAGCAGCGCTGAGGGCCCCTCCTACAATGAGCAGTTCTTC	CASSAEGPSYNEQFF
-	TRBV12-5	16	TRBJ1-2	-	TGTGCTAGTGGCCTCTCCCGGGATCGCTATTTCTATGGCTACACCTTC	CASGLSRDRYFYGYTF
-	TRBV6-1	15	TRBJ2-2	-	TGTGCCAGCAGTGAAGGGACGGTGAACACCGGGGAGCTGTTTTTT	CASSEGTVNTGELFF
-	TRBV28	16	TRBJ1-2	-	TGTGCCAGCAGTTTACCACCTTTCGGGGGCCCAAGGGGCTACACCTTC	CASSLPPFGGPRGYTF
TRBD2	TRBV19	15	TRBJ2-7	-	TGTGCCAGTAGTATATTTGGGGGGGATTCCTACGAGCAGTACTTC	CASSIFGGDSYEQYF
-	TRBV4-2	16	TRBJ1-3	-	TGTGCCAGCTCTAAATCGGTCACAAGCTCTGGAAACACCATATATTTT	CASSKSVTSSGNTIYF